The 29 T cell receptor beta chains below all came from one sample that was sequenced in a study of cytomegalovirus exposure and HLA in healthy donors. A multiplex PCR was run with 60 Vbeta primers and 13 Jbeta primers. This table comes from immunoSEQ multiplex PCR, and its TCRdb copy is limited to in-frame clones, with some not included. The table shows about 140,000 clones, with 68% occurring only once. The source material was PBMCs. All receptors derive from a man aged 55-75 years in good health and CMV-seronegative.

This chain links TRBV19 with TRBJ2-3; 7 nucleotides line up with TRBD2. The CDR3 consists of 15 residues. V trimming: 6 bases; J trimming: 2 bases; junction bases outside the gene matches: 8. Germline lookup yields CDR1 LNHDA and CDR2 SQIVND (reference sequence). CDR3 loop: CASSPAGVHTDTQYF. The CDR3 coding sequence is TGTGCCAGTAGCCCCGCGGGGGTTCACACAGATACGCAGTATTTT. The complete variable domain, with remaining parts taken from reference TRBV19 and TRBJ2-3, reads DGGITQSPKYLFRKEGQNVTLSCEQNLNHDAMYWYRQDPGQGLRLIYYSQIVNDFQKGDIAEGYSVSREKKESFPLTVTSAQKNPTAFYLCASSPAGVHTDTQYFGPGTRLTVL.

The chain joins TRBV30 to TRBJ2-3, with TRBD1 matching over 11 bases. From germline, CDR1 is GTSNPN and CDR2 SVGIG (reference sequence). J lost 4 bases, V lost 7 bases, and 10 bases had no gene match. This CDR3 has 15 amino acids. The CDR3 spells CAFSRTGGRADTQYF. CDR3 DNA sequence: TGTGCCTTTTCAAGGACAGGGGGCCGTGCAGATACGCAGTATTTT. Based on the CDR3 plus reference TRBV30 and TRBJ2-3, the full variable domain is SQTIHQWPATLVQPVGSPLSLECTVEGTSNPNLYWYRQAAGRGLQLLFYSVGIGQISSEVPQNLSASRPQDRQFILSSKKLLLSDSGFYLCAFSRTGGRADTQYFGPGTRLTVL.

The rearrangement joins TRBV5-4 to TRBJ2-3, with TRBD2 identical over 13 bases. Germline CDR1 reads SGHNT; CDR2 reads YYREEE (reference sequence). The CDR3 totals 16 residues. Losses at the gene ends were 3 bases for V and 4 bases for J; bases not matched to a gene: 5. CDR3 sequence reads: CASSYGLAGVADTQYF. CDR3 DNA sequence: TGTGCCAGCAGCTATGGACTAGCGGGAGTGGCAGATACGCAGTATTTT.

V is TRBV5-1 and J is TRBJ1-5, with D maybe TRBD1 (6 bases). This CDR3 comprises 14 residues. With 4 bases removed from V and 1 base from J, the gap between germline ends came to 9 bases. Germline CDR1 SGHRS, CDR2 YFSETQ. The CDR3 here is CASSPGQSNQPQHF. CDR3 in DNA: TGCGCCAGCAGCCCTGGACAGAGCAATCAGCCCCAGCATTTT.

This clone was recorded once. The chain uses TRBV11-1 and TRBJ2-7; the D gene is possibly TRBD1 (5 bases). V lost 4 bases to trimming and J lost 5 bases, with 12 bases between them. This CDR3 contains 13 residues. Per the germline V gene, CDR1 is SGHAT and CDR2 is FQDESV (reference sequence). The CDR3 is CASSSELGHEQYF. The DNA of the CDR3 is TGTGCCAGCAGCTCCGAGTTGGGGCACGAGCAGTACTTC. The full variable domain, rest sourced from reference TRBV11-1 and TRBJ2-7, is EAEVAQSPRYKITEKSQAVAFWCDPISGHATLYWYRQILGQGPELLVQFQDESVVDDSQLPKDRFSAERLKGVDSTLKIQPAELGDSAMYLCASSSELGHEQYFGPGTRLTVT.

The CDR3 loop reads CASSLAEYGYTF. The CDR3 nucleotides are TGTGCCAGCAGCTTGGCAGAATATGGCTACACCTTC. The chain uses TRBV5-6 and TRBJ1-2; D uncertain. The CDR3 consists of 12 residues. Germline lookup yields CDR1 SGHDT and CDR2 YYEEEE. Trimming left V 0 bases short and J 5 bases short, with 5 bases between.

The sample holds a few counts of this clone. The CDR3: CASSQLTSGNEQFF. The CDR3 bases are TGCGCCAGCAGCCAGTTGACTAGCGGCAATGAGCAGTTCTTC. The J gene is TRBJ2-1, the V gene TRBV5-1; 9 bases match TRBD2. Germline lookup yields CDR1 SGHRS and CDR2 YFSETQ. V lost 4 bases and J lost 6; bases outside the gene matches: 5. The CDR3 has 14 amino acids.

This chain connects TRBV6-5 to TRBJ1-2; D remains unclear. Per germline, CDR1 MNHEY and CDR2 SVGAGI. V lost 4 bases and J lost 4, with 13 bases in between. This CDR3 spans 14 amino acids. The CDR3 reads CASSFSEGPYGYTF. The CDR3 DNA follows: TGTGCCAGCAGTTTTAGTGAGGGCCCCTATGGCTACACCTTC.

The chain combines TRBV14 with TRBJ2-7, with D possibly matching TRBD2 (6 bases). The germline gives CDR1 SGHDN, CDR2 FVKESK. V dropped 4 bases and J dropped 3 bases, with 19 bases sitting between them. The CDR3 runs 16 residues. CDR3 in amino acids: CASSLGLLPGVYEQYF. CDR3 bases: TGTGCCAGCAGCCTGGGGCTACTCCCGGGGGTCTACGAGCAGTACTTC.

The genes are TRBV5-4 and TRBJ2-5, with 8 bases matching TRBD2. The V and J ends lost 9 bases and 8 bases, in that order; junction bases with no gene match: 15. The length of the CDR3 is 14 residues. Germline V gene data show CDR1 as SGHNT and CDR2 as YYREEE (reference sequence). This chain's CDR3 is CATQLTGSGSTQYF. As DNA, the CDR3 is TGTGCCACCCAGCTTACAGGCAGCGGGAGCACCCAGTACTTC.

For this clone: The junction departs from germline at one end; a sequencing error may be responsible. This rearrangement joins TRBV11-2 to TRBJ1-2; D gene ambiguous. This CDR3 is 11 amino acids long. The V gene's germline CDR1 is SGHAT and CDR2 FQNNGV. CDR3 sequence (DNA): TGTGCCAGCAGCTTAGGTGTCCGATCGGCCTTC. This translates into CASSLGVRSAF.

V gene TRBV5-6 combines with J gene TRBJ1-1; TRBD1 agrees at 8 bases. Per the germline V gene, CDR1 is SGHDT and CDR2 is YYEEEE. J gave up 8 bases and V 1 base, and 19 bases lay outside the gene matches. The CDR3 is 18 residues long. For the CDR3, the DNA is TGTGCCAGCAGCTTGTCGGTCCGGGGTTGGACAGGGAATTGGGAAGCTTTCTTT. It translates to CASSLSVRGWTGNWEAFF.

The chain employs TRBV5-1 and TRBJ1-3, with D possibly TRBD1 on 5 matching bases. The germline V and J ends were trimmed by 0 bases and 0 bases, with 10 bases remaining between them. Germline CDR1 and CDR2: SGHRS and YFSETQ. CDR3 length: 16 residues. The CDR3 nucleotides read TGCGCCAGCAGCTTGGTTGGGGGGAGCTCTGGAAACACCATATATTTT. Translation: CASSLVGGSSGNTIYF.

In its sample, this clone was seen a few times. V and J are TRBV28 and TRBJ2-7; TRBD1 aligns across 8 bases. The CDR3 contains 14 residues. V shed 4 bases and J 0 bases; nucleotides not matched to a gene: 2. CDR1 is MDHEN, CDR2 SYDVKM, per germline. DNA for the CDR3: TGTGCCAGCAGTTGGGACAGGAGCTCCTACGAGCAGTACTTC. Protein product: CASSWDRSSYEQYF.

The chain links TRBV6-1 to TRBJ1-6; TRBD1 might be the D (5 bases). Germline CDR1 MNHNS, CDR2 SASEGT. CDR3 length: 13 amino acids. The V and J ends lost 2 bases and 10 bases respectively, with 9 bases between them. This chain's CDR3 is CASSESQGSPLHF. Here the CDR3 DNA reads TGTGCCAGCAGTGAAAGCCAGGGATCACCCCTCCACTTT.

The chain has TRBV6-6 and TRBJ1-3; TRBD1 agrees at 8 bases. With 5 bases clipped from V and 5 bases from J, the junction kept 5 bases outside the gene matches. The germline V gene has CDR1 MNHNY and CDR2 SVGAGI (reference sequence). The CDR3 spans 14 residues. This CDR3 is CASSQQGGRNTIYF. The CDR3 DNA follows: TGTGCCAGCAGTCAACAGGGGGGAAGAAACACCATATATTTT.

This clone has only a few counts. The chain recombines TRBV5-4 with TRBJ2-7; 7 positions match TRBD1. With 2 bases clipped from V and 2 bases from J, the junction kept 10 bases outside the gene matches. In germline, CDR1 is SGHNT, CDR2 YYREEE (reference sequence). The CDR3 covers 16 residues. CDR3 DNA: TGTGCCAGCAGCTTCGTTACGGGACAGCGAGCCTACGAGCAGTACTTC. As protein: CASSFVTGQRAYEQYF.

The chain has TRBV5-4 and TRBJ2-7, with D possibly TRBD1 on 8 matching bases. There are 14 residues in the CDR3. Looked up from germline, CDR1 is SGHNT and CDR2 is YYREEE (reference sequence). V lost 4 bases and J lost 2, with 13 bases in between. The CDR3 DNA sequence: TGTGCCAGCAGCGGACAGGGACTACCCTACGAGCAGTACTTC. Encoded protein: CASSGQGLPYEQYF.

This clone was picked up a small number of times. CDR3 residues: CASSATTTYEQYF. For the CDR3, the DNA is TGTGCCAGCAGCGCGACTACCACCTACGAGCAGTACTTC. The chain carries TRBV7-2 and TRBJ2-7; tentatively, D is TRBD2 (5 bases). Germline loops: CDR1 SGHTA, CDR2 FQGNSA. The CDR3 is 13 residues long. The V end was cut by 5 bases, the J end by 2 bases, with 10 bases between.

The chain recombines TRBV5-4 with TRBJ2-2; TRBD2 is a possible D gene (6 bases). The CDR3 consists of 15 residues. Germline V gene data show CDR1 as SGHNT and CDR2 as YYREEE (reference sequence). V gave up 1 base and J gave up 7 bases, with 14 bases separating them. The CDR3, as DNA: TGTGCCAGCAGCTTGCCAGGTACTAGCTACGGGGAGCTGTTTTTT. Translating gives CASSLPGTSYGELFF.

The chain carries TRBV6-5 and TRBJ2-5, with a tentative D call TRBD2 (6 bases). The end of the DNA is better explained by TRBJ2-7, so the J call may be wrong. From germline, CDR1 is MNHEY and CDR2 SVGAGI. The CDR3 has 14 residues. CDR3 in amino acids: CASSYRIGGDEQYF. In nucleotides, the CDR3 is TGTGCCAGCAGTTACCGGATTGGAGGGGACGAGCAGTACTTC.

CDR3 sequence (DNA): TGTGCCAGCAGCCTACTGGACGGGGGGGTAGAGACCCAGTACTTC. Its protein product is CASSLLDGGVETQYF. The rearrangement uses TRBV7-9 and TRBJ2-5; 8 bases line up with TRBD2. Trimming took 5 bases from V and 4 from J; bases not matched to a gene: 9. Germline loops: CDR1 SEHNR, CDR2 FQNEAQ (reference sequence). This CDR3 is built from 15 residues.

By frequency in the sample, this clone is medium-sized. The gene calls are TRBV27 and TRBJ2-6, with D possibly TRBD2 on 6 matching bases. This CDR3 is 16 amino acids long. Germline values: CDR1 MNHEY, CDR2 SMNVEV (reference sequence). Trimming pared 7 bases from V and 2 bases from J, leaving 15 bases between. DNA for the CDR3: TGTGCCAGCACCTCCCTCTGGGGGGCTGGGGCCAACGTCCTGACTTTC. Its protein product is CASTSLWGAGANVLTF. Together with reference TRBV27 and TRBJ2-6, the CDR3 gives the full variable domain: EAQVTQNPRYLITVTGKKLTVTCSQNMNHEYMSWYRQDPGLGLRQIYYSMNVEVTDKGDVPEGYKVSRKEKRNFPLILESPSPNQTSLYFCASTSLWGAGANVLTFGAGSRLTVL.

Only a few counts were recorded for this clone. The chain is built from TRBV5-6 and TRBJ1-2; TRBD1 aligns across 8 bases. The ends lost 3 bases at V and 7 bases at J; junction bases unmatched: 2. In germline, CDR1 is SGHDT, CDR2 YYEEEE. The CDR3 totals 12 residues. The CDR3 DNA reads TGTGCCAGCAGCTGGACAGGGACTGGCTACACCTTC. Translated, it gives CASSWTGTGYTF.

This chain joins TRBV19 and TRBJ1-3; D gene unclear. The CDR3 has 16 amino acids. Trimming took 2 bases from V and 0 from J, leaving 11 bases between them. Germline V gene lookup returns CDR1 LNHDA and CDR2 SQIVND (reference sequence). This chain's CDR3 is CASSIRTQSSGNTIYF. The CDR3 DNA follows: TGTGCCAGTAGTATACGGACTCAGAGCTCTGGAAACACCATATATTTT.

Here the CDR3 DNA reads TGTGCCAGCAGTGAGGGAACCGCGGGGAAGGATGAAGCTTTCTTT. It encodes CASSEGTAGKDEAFF. This chain uses TRBV2 with TRBJ1-1, with no clear D. Trimming took 3 bases from V and 7 from J, leaving 18 bases between them. Germline assignment: CDR1 SNHLY and CDR2 FYNNEI. The CDR3 runs 15 residues. Combining the CDR3 with reference TRBV2 and TRBJ1-1 gives the whole variable domain EPEVTQTPSHQVTQMGQEVILRCVPISNHLYFYWYRQILGQKVEFLVSFYNNEISEKSEIFDDQFSVERPDGSNFTLKIRSTKLEDSAMYFCASSEGTAGKDEAFFGQGTRLTVV.

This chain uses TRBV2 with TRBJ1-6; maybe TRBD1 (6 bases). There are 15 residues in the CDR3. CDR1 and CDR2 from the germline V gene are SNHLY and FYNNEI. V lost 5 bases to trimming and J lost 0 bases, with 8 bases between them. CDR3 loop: CASSRGSSYNSPLHF. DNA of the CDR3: TGTGCCAGCAGTAGGGGGAGCTCCTATAATTCACCCCTCCACTTT.

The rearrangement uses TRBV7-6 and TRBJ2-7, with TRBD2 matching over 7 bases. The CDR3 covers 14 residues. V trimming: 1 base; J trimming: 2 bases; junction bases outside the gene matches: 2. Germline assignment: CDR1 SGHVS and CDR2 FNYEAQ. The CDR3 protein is CASSLGGLPYEQYF. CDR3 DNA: TGTGCCAGCAGCTTAGGGGGACTACCCTACGAGCAGTACTTC.

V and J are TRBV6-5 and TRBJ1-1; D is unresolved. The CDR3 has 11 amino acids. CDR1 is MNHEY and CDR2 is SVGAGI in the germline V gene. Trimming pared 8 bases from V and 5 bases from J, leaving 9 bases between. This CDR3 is CASGRGTEAFF. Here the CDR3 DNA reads TGTGCCAGCGGCAGAGGGACTGAAGCTTTCTTT.